This T cell receptor (beta chain) was captured by sequencing in a study of T-cell reconstitution after alpha-beta-depleted transplantation in children. Findings and limits, study-wide: The origin of high day-60 TCRbeta diversity in some patients lay in surviving recipient T cells and thymic progenitors. Diversity and T-cell counts at one year after transplant derived mostly from new T cells. Roughly two months post-transplant, alpha-beta T cells reportedly originated from several hundred graft clones that had expanded.

Unique molecular identifiers were incorporated during preparation of the TCRbeta library. From the PCR reads, TCRdb called clonotypes with MiXCR, one entry per CDR3 protein. Here the sample spans 550,000 to 800,000 distinct CDR3 sequences, around 14% being singletons. This clonotype was seen repeatedly, ten times or more. No antigen is known for it. With V trimmed by 5 bases and J by 1 base, 3 bases remained unmatched. The germline CDR1 and CDR2 sequences are SQVTM and ANQGSEA. The CDR3 has 13 amino acids. This sample comprised PBMCs, obtained before TCRalphabeta/CD19-depleted stem cell transplant. The clonotype comes from a girl aged 2 to 10 with congenital amegakaryocytic thrombocytopenia, due to receive a stem cell transplant. This chain joins TRBV29-1 and TRBJ2-3, with 7 bases matching TRBD2. CDR3 sequence reads: CSVNAGGTDTQYF. The CDR3 DNA sequence: TGCAGCGTTAACGCGGGGGGCACAGATACGCAGTATTTT.